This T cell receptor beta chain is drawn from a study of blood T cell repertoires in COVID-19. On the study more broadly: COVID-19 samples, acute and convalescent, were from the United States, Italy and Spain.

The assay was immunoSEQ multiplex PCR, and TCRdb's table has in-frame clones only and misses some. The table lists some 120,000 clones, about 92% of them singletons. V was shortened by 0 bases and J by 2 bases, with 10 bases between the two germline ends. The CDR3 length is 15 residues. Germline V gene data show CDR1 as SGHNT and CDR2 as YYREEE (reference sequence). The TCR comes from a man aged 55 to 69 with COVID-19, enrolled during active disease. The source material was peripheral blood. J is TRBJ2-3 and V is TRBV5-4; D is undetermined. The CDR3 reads CASSLEQVNTDTQYF. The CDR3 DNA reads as TGTGCCAGCAGCTTGGAGCAGGTAAACACAGATACGCAGTATTTT.